These 31 T cell receptor beta chains were all obtained from the same sample, sequenced in a study of vaccination effects on CD4 cells after COVID-19. Assay used: immunoSEQ multiplex PCR; TCRdb lists only in-frame clones, some missing. In the table there are approximately 70,000 clones, 73% of which are singletons. No antigen is known for these receptors. At the end of more than 8 days of culture, CD4+ T cells were isolated. Participants completed two doses of the BNT162b2 or mRNA-1273 vaccine. The sample was CD4+ T cells from PBMCs cultured without peptide, taken after COVID-19 vaccination. These receptors were taken from a human donor who received a COVID-19 vaccine.

This clone was seen only once. DNA for the CDR3: TGTGCCAGCAGCTCTCCGGGGAGGAACACTGAAGCTTTCTTT. This codes for CASSSPGRNTEAFF. This sequence joins TRBV3-1 (or the pseudogene TRBV3-2) and TRBJ1-1; D ambiguous. CDR1 is LGHDT and CDR2 is YNNKEL in the germline V gene (reference sequence). The V end was cut by 5 bases, the J end by 1 base, with 11 bases between. CDR3 length: 14 residues.

The CDR3 reads CASSLSKVAGSLGTQYF. CDR3 nucleotide sequence: TGTGCCAGCAGTTTATCGAAGGTAGCGGGGTCGCTCGGGACCCAGTACTTC. This chain joins TRBV27 and TRBJ2-5; 8 bases match TRBD2. The CDR3 contains 17 residues. The germline CDR1 and CDR2 sequences are MNHEY and SMNVEV (reference sequence). V was clipped by 0 bases and J by 7 bases; unmatched bases: 13.

This clone was seen a single time. The V and J genes are TRBV25-1 and TRBJ1-3; TRBD1 might be the D (5 bases). Trimming took 3 bases from V and 9 from J, leaving 6 bases between them. Germline loops: CDR1 MGHDK, CDR2 SYGVNS. CDR3 length: 11 residues. This CDR3 reads CASSEGGTIYF. The CDR3 nucleotides read TGTGCCAGCAGTGAGGGGGGCACCATATATTTT.

This chain joins TRBV9 and TRBJ1-4, with D maybe TRBD1 (6 bases). Trimming removed 3 bases from V and 10 bases from J, with 16 bases in between. Germline assignment: CDR1 SGDLS and CDR2 YYNGEE. This CDR3 spans 14 amino acids. The CDR3 nucleotides read TGTGCCAGCAGCGAGGGGGACCCGACAGGAAAACTGTTTTTT. Amino acids: CASSEGDPTGKLFF.

The V and J genes are TRBV5-1 and TRBJ2-1; possibly TRBD2 for D (5 bases). CDR3 size: 15 residues. The germline V and J ends were trimmed by 4 bases and 0 bases, with 11 bases remaining between them. Germline V lookup: CDR1 SGHRS, CDR2 YFSETQ. Here the CDR3 DNA reads TGCGCCAGCAGCGATAGCGCGAGCTCCTACAATGAGCAGTTCTTC. It encodes CASSDSASSYNEQFF. Complete variable domain (other parts from reference TRBV5-1 and TRBJ2-1): KAGVTQTPRYLIKTRGQQVTLSCSPISGHRSVSWYQQTPGQGLQFLFEYFSETQRNKGNFPGRFSGRQFSNSRSEMNVSTLELGDSALYLCASSDSASSYNEQFFGPGTRLTVL.

This clone appeared a few times. This chain links TRBV29-1 with TRBJ2-2; no clear D gene. The V gene lost 4 bases and the J gene lost 6 bases, with 9 bases spanning the gap. CDR1 is SQVTM and CDR2 is ANQGSEA in the germline V gene. CDR3 length: 12 amino acids. The CDR3 region has the DNA TGCAGCGTTGGATTAGTCGCCGGGGAGCTGTTTTTT. Amino acid sequence: CSVGLVAGELFF.

J is TRBJ2-5 and V is TRBV5-4; the D gene is possibly TRBD1 (5 bases). Germline assignment: CDR1 SGHNT and CDR2 YYREEE (reference sequence). CDR3 length equals 14 residues. Trimming stripped 4 bases from V and 5 bases from J, with 15 bases between. CDR3 region: CASSVQGMGETQYF. DNA of the CDR3: TGTGCCAGCAGCGTCCAGGGTATGGGGGAGACCCAGTACTTC.

This clone showed up just a few times. The V call is TRBV11-1, the J call TRBJ1-2, with 7 positions matching TRBD1. There are 15 residues in the CDR3. Germline V gene sequence: CDR1 SGHAT, CDR2 FQDESV (reference sequence). V shed 5 bases, J shed 8 bases, and the junction held 14 bases outside the gene matches. This CDR3 is CASSQGVQARGGYTF. Written as DNA, the CDR3 is TGTGCCAGCAGCCAGGGGGTGCAGGCCCGTGGGGGCTACACCTTC. Using reference TRBV11-1 and TRBJ1-2 for the parts outside the CDR3, the full variable domain is EAEVAQSPRYKITEKSQAVAFWCDPISGHATLYWYRQILGQGPELLVQFQDESVVDDSQLPKDRFSAERLKGVDSTLKIQPAELGDSAMYLCASSQGVQARGGYTFGSGTRLTVV.

The chain joins TRBV19 to TRBJ1-1; 9 positions agree with TRBD1. With 5 bases clipped from V and 5 bases from J, the junction kept 6 bases outside the gene matches. This CDR3 is built from 14 residues. Germline loops: CDR1 LNHDA, CDR2 SQIVND (reference sequence). CDR3 sequence (DNA): TGTGCCAGTAGTCCACAGGGGGCTAGGACTGAAGCTTTCTTT. This encodes CASSPQGARTEAFF.

J is TRBJ1-6 and V is TRBV25-1; the match to TRBD1 covers 8 bases. The V gene's germline CDR1 is MGHDK and CDR2 SYGVNS. V lost 6 bases to trimming and J lost 6 bases; unmatched junction nucleotides: 10. This CDR3 has 16 amino acids. In DNA, the CDR3 is TGTGCCAGCAGAAGACAGGGGCCGCGTTTTAATTCACCCCTCCACTTT. Its protein is CASRRQGPRFNSPLHF.

This chain connects TRBV4-1 to TRBJ2-6, with no clear D. Trimming stripped 4 bases from V and 4 bases from J, with 8 bases between. CDR1 and CDR2 from the germline V gene are MGHRA and YSYEKL. This CDR3 spans 14 amino acids. CDR3 protein: CASSRGPGANVLTF. The CDR3 region has the DNA TGCGCCAGCAGCCGGGGTCCCGGGGCCAACGTCCTGACTTTC.

This clone was seen a handful of times. The gene calls are TRBV24-1 and TRBJ1-1; TRBD1 might be the D (6 bases). The V gene lost 2 bases and the J gene lost 10 bases, with 16 bases spanning the gap. The CDR3 totals 14 residues. Germline V gene lookup returns CDR1 KGHDR and CDR2 SFDVKD. CDR3 DNA sequence: TGTGCCACCAGTGATTCGGGGGCGGGAAAGAGAGCTTTCTTT. Its protein product is CATSDSGAGKRAFF.

This clone was counted between two and nine times. V gene TRBV3-1 (or the pseudogene TRBV3-2) combines with J gene TRBJ1-6, with 8 bases matching TRBD1. The trim removed 4 bases at V and 9 bases at J, leaving 5 bases unmatched. The CDR3 totals 14 residues. Per the germline V gene, CDR1 is LGHDT and CDR2 is YNNKEL (reference sequence). The CDR3 coding sequence is TGTGCCAGCAGCCCTCAGGGGGCGATTTCACCCCTCCACTTT. Protein sequence: CASSPQGAISPLHF.

The rearrangement links TRBV9 to TRBJ2-2, with no clear D. CDR3 size: 12 residues. Trimming left V 3 bases short and J 5 bases short, with 5 bases between. Germline CDR1 SGDLS, CDR2 YYNGEE. CDR3 sequence: CASSGGTGELFF. The CDR3 DNA is TGTGCCAGCAGCGGGGGAACCGGGGAGCTGTTTTTT. Looking up the rest from reference TRBV9 and TRBJ2-2 gives the full variable domain: DSGVTQTPKHLITATGQRVTLRCSPRSGDLSVYWYQQSLDQGLQFLIQYYNGEERAKGNILERFSAQQFPDLHSELNLSSLELGDSALYFCASSGGTGELFFGEGSRLTVL.

This rearrangement joins TRBV7-2 to TRBJ2-1; possible D gene TRBD2, 7 bases. The CDR3 consists of 16 residues. Per germline, CDR1 SGHTA and CDR2 FQGNSA. Trimming shortened V by 5 bases and J by 4 bases, and 18 bases separated the two germline ends. CDR3 sequence reads: CASSPGPGGRYNEQFF. The CDR3 bases are TGTGCCAGCAGCCCAGGGCCCGGGGGGCGATACAATGAGCAGTTCTTC.

The J gene is TRBJ1-5, the V gene TRBV4-3, with 7 bases lining up with TRBD1. The CDR3 is 15 residues long. With V trimmed by 4 bases and J by 7 bases, 10 bases remained unmatched. Germline V lookup: CDR1 LGHNA, CDR2 YSLEER. The CDR3 nucleotides read TGCGCCAGCAGCCCAAGACAGGGAGGAGGGCAGCCCCAGCATTTT. It codes for CASSPRQGGGQPQHF.

The V gene is TRBV9, the J gene TRBJ1-1, with D tentatively TRBD1 (5 bases). V lost 0 bases, J lost 4 bases, and 10 bases lay in between. This CDR3 is 14 amino acids long. CDR1 SGDLS and CDR2 YYNGEE come from the germline V gene. CDR3 region: CASSVGQGGTEAFF. The CDR3 nucleotides read TGTGCCAGCAGCGTAGGCCAGGGCGGCACTGAAGCTTTCTTT.

The chain recombines TRBV5-1 with TRBJ1-2, with 11 bases that match TRBD1. Per germline, CDR1 SGHRS and CDR2 YFSETQ. Trimming removed 2 bases from V and 8 bases from J; junction bases left unmatched: 11. This CDR3 is 16 amino acids long. The chain's CDR3 is CASSFSAGTGGAGYTF. CDR3 bases: TGCGCCAGCAGCTTTAGCGCCGGGACAGGGGGAGCGGGCTACACCTTC.

This clone was observed a handful of times. This chain joins TRBV19 and TRBJ1-5; TRBD1 is a possible D gene (5 bases). V gave up 3 bases and J gave up 3 bases, with 9 bases separating them. The CDR3 sequence is 14 residues long. Germline CDR1 reads LNHDA; CDR2 reads SQIVND (reference sequence). Here the CDR3 reads CASSMVGDNQPQHF. CDR3 sequence (DNA): TGTGCCAGTAGTATGGTAGGGGACAATCAGCCCCAGCATTTT.

The V call is TRBV6-2 or TRBV6-3, the J call TRBJ1-2, with 8 bases identical to TRBD1. The CDR3 runs to 15 residues. Germline V gene sequence: CDR1 MNHEY, CDR2 SVGEGT. Trimming removed 5 bases from V and 1 base from J; junction bases left unmatched: 6. Here the CDR3 reads CASSRNRGYNYGYTF. In nucleotides, the CDR3 is TGTGCCAGCAGTCGAAACAGGGGGTATAACTATGGCTACACCTTC.

This rearrangement joins TRBV5-5 to TRBJ1-1; D unclear. Trimming pared 0 bases from V and 7 bases from J, leaving 10 bases between. The germline V gene encodes CDR1 SGHKS and CDR2 YYEKEE (reference sequence). This CDR3 is 13 amino acids long. The CDR3 sequence: CASSLGFVVEAFF. The CDR3 nucleotides are TGTGCCAGCAGCTTGGGGTTCGTGGTTGAAGCTTTCTTT.

The V gene is TRBV18, the J gene TRBJ2-2, with no clear D. Germline V gives CDR1 KGHSH, CDR2 LQKENI. There are 13 residues in the CDR3. V lost 2 bases to trimming and J lost 4 bases, with 5 bases between them. The CDR3 loop is CASSPTSTGELFF. In DNA, the CDR3 is TGTGCCAGCTCACCAACCTCCACCGGGGAGCTGTTTTTT.

The genes are TRBV7-8 and TRBJ1-2; D is ambiguous. In germline, CDR1 is SGHVS, CDR2 FQNEAQ. Trimming shortened V by 0 bases and J by 4 bases, and 15 bases separated the two germline ends. This CDR3 is 16 amino acids long. In DNA form, the CDR3 reads TGTGCCAGCAGCTTAGCGTCGGCAGTCGGACTCTATGGCTACACCTTC. Encoded protein: CASSLASAVGLYGYTF.

The chain carries TRBV3-1 (or the pseudogene TRBV3-2) and TRBJ1-1; D may be TRBD1 (5 bases). V was pared by 4 bases and J by 4 bases, with 13 bases between. CDR3 length: 14 amino acids. Germline V CDR1 and CDR2: LGHDT, YNNKEL (reference sequence). CDR3 DNA sequence: TGTGCCAGCAGCCTCCCTGGGGGGACCACTGAAGCTTTCTTT. Its translation: CASSLPGGTTEAFF.

The chain employs TRBV7-8 and TRBJ2-1; D gene ambiguous. Germline V gene sequence: CDR1 SGHVS, CDR2 FQNEAQ. Trimming removed 3 bases from V and 1 base from J, with 7 bases in between. The CDR3 extends over 14 amino acids. The CDR3 DNA reads as TGTGCCAGCAGCTTTGTCCAGTCCTACAATGAGCAGTTCTTC. It codes for CASSFVQSYNEQFF. The full variable domain, rest sourced from reference TRBV7-8 and TRBJ2-1, is GAGVSQSPRYKVAKRGQDVALRCDPISGHVSLFWYQQALGQGPEFLTYFQNEAQLDKSGLPSDRFFAERPEGSVSTLKIQRTQQEDSAVYLCASSFVQSYNEQFFGPGTRLTVL.

This clone was counted a few times. V and J are TRBV30 and TRBJ1-5; D ambiguous. The V gene lost 2 bases and the J gene lost 0 bases, with 17 bases spanning the gap. Germline CDR1 reads GTSNPN; CDR2 reads SVGIG (reference sequence). This CDR3 region has 17 residues. In DNA, the CDR3 is TGTGCCTGGAGTCGAAGCAGGTCAAGCCATAGCAATCAGCCCCAGCATTTT. It codes for CAWSRSRSSHSNQPQHF. Full variable domain (rest looked up from reference TRBV30 and TRBJ1-5): SQTIHQWPATLVQPVGSPLSLECTVEGTSNPNLYWYRQAAGRGLQLLFYSVGIGQISSEVPQNLSASRPQDRQFILSSKKLLLSDSGFYLCAWSRSRSSHSNQPQHFGDGTRLSIL.

The V gene is TRBV9, the J gene TRBJ2-3; the D gene is possibly TRBD2 (6 bases). Trimming cost V 6 bases and J 0 bases, with 11 bases left between them. This CDR3 comprises 14 residues. The germline CDR1 and CDR2 sequences are SGDLS and YYNGEE. CDR3 sequence (DNA): TGTGCCAGCAAGGCGGGGCGAAGCACAGATACGCAGTATTTT. This gives the protein CASKAGRSTDTQYF.

This chain connects TRBV9 to TRBJ1-6; no firm D call. The germline V and J ends were trimmed by 2 bases and 7 bases, with 7 bases remaining between them. Per germline, CDR1 SGDLS and CDR2 YYNGEE. This CDR3 contains 13 residues. Here the CDR3 reads CASSVGENSPLHF. Written as DNA, the CDR3 is TGTGCCAGCAGCGTGGGCGAAAATTCACCCCTCCACTTT.

The chain carries TRBV5-1 and TRBJ2-5; no firm D call. Looked up from germline, CDR1 is SGHRS and CDR2 is YFSETQ. Trimming cost V 2 bases and J 2 bases, with 10 bases left between them. The CDR3 is made up of 14 amino acids. The CDR3 loop is CASSLRAEQETQYF. The CDR3 DNA sequence: TGCGCCAGCAGCTTAAGGGCAGAACAAGAGACCCAGTACTTC.

The V and J genes are TRBV29-1 and TRBJ2-6; a weak D match, TRBD1 (6 bases). The ends were cut back, 3 bases at V and 0 bases at J, with 12 bases in the middle. In germline, CDR1 is SQVTM, CDR2 ANQGSEA. The CDR3 has 16 residues. The CDR3 region is CSVDLGQISGANVLTF. The DNA of the CDR3 is TGCAGCGTTGATCTGGGACAAATCTCTGGGGCCAACGTCCTGACTTTC.

CDR3 amino acids: CASKTVMNTEAFF. CDR3 nucleotide sequence: TGTGCCAGCAAGACAGTCATGAACACTGAAGCTTTCTTT. The chain has TRBV6-5 and TRBJ1-1; TRBD1 is a possible D gene (5 bases). Trimming removed 7 bases from V and 0 bases from J, with 9 bases in between. The CDR3 covers 13 residues. Germline-derived CDR1 and CDR2 are MNHEY and SVGAGI.